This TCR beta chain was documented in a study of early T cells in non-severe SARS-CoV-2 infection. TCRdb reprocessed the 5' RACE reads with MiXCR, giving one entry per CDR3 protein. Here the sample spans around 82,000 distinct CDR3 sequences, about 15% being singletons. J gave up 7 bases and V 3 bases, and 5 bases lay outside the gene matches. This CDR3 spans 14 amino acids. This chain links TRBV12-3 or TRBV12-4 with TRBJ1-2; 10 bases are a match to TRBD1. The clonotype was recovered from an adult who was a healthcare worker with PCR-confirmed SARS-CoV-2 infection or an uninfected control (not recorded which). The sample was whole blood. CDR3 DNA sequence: TGTGCCAGCAGTTTTGGGACAGGGGCCGTTGGCTACACCTTC. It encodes CASSFGTGAVGYTF.